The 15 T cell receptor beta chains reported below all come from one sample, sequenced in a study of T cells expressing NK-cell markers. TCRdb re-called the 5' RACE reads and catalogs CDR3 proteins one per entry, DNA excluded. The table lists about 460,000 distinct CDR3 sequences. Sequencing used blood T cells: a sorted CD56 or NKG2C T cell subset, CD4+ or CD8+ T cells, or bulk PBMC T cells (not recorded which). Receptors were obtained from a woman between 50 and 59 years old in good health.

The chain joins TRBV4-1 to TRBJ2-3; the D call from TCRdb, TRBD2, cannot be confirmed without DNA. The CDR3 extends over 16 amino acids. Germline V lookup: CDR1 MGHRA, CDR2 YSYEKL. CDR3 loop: CASSQDFGGGTDTQYF.

The CDR3 loop is CASLWGGTTISGYTF. The chain recombines TRBV12-3 or TRBV12-4 with TRBJ1-2. The CDR3 totals 15 residues.

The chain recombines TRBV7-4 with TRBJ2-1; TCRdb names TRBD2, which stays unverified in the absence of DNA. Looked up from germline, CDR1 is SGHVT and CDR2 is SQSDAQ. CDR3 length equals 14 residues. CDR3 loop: CASSLACLASEQFF.

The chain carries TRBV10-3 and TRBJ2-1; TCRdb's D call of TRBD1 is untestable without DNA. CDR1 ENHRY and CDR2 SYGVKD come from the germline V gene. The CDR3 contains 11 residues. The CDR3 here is CAITSGTEQFF.

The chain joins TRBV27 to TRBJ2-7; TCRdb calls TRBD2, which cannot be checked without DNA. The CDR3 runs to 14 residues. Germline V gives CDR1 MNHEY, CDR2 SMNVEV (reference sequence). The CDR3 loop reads CASSSLGNPYEQYF.

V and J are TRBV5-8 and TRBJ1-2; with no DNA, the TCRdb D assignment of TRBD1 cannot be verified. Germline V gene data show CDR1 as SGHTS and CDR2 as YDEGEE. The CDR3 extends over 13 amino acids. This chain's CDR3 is CASSLRQPYGYTF.

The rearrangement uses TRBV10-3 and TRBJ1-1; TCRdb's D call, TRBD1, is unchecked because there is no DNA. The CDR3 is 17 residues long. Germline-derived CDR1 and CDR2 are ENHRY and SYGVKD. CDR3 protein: CAISESTRGGSITEAFF.

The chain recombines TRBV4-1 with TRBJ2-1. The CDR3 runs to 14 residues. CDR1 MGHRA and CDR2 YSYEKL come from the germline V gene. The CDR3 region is CASSQPHSHNEQFF.

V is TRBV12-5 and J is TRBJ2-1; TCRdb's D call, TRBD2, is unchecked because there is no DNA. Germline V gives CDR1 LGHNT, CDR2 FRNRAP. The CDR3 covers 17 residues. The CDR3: CASRRTSGRSVHNEQFF.

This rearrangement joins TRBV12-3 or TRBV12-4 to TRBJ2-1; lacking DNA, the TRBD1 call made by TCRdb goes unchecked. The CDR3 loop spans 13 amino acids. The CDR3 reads CASSLRGKDEQFF.

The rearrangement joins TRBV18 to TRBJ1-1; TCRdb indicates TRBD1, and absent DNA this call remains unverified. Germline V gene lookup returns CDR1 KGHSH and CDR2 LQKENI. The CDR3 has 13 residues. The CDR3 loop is CASSPLRDTEAFF.

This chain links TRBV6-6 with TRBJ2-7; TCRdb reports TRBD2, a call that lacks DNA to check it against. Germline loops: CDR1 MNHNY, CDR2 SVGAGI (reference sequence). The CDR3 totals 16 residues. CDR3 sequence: CASSYSHDLGEDEQYF.

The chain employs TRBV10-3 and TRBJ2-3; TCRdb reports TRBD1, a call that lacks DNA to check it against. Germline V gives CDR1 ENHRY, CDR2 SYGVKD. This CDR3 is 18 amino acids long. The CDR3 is CAISGWTDNEGSTDTQYF.

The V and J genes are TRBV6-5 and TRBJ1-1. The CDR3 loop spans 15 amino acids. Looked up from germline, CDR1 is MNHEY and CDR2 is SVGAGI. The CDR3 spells CASSYSGNPGTEAFF.

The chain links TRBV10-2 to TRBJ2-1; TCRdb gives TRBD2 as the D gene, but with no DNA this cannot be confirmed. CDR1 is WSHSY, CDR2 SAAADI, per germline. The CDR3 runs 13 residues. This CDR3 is CASRAGVYNEQFF.